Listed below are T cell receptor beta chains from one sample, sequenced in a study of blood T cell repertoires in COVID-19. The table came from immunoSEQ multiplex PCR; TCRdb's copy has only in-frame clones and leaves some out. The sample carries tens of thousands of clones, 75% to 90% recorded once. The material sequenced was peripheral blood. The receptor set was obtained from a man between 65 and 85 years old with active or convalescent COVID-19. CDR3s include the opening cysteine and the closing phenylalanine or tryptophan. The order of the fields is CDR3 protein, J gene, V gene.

CDR3aa: CASSLLPGGSDYGYTF
j_gene: TRBJ1-2
v_gene: TRBV5-1

CDR3aa: CASSWTGLSGNTIYF
j_gene: TRBJ1-3
v_gene: TRBV7-6

CDR3aa: CASSLDRVRGYTF
j_gene: TRBJ1-2
v_gene: TRBV12-3/TRBV12-4

CDR3aa: CATLGQISGNTIYF
j_gene: TRBJ1-3
v_gene: TRBV10-3

CDR3aa: CASVFPGQGNQPQHF
j_gene: TRBJ1-5
v_gene: TRBV10-1

CDR3aa: CASSLSTGSQSYEQYF
j_gene: TRBJ2-7
v_gene: TRBV11-2

CDR3aa: CASSRQGAGETQYF
j_gene: TRBJ2-5
v_gene: TRBV3-1/TRBV3-2

CDR3aa: CASSQEGQLSYEQYF
j_gene: TRBJ2-7
v_gene: TRBV4-1

CDR3aa: CASSQGGRDTLFGKLFF
j_gene: TRBJ1-4
v_gene: TRBV4-1

CDR3aa: CASSLLLGAASEQYF
j_gene: TRBJ2-7
v_gene: TRBV7-2